The clone carrying this T cell receptor beta chain was seen a few times. CDR1 and CDR2 (germline): LNHNV, YYDKDF (reference sequence). V was pared by 1 base and J by 6 bases, with 15 bases between. CDR3 size: 15 residues. The data were produced by immunoSEQ multiplex PCR, yet TCRdb's version contains in-frame clones alone and is incomplete. This sample carries about 64,000 clones, approximately 90% of them seen once, and the ten largest clones take over 9%. The record originates from a study of blood T cell repertoires in COVID-19. Recruitment covered under 25 US areas and drew participants whose ages spanned about 18 to 90 years.

The TCR was taken from a woman between 40 and 50 years old who had recovered from COVID-19. Input material: PBMCs or T cells enriched from blood (not recorded which). V gene TRBV15 combines with J gene TRBJ1-1; D uncertain. CDR3 coding DNA: TGTGCCACCAGCAGAGGGGTAGGCCTGGGCTCTGAAGCTTTCTTT. Its translation: CATSRGVGLGSEAFF.